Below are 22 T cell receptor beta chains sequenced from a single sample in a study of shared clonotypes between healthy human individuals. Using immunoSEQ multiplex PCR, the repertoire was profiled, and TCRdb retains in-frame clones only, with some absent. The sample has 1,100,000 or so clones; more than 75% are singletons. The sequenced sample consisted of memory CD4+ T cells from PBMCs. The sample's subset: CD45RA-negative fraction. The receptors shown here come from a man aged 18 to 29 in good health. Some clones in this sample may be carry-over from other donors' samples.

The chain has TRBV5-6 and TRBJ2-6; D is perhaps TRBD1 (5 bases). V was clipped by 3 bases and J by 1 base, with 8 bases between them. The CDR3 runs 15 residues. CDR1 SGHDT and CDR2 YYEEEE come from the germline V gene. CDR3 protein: CASSWGRSGANVLTF. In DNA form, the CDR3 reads TGTGCCAGCAGCTGGGGCAGGTCTGGGGCCAACGTCCTGACTTTC.

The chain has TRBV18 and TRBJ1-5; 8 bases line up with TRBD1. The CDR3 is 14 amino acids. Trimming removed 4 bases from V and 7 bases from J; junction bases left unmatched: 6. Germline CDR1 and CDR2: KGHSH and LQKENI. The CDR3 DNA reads TGTGCCAGCTCACTAGGACAGGGCGAGCAGCCCCAGCATTTT. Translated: CASSLGQGEQPQHF.

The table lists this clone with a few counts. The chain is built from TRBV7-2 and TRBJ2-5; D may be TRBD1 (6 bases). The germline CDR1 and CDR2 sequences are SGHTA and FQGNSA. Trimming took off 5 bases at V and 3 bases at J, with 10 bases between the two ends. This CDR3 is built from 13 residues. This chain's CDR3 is CASSKRTEETQYF. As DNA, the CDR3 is TGTGCCAGCAGCAAACGGACAGAAGAGACCCAGTACTTC.

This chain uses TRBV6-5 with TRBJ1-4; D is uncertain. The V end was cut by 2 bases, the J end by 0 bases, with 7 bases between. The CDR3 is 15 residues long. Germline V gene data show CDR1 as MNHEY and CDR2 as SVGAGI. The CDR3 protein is CASSYQPATNEKLFF. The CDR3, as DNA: TGTGCCAGCAGTTACCAGCCTGCAACTAATGAAAAACTGTTTTTT.

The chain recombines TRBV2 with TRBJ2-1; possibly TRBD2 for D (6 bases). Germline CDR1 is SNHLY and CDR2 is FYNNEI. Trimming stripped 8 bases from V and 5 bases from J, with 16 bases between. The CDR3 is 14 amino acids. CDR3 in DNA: TGTGCCAGCGGAGATATAGCGGCACACAATGAGCAGTTCTTC. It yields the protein CASGDIAAHNEQFF.

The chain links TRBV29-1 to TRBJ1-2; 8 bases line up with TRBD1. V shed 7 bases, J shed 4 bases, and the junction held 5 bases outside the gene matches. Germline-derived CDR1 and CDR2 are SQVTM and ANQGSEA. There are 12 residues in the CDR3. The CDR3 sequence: CSAGQGSYGYTF. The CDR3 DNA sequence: TGCAGCGCCGGACAGGGAAGCTATGGCTACACCTTC.

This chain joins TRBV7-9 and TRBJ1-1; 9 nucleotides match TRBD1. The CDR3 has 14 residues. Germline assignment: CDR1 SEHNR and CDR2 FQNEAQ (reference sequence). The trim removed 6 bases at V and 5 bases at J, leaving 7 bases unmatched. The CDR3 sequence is CASSWDRAETEAFF. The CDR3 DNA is TGTGCCAGCAGTTGGGACAGGGCGGAGACTGAAGCTTTCTTT.

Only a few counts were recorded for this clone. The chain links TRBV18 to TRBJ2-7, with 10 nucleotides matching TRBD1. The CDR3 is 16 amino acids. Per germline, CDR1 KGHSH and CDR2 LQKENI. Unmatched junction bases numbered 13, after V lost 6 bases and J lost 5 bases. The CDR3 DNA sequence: TGTGCCAGCTCGGCGTCCCTCGGGACAGGGGTTCACGAGCAGTACTTC. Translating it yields CASSASLGTGVHEQYF.

CDR3 nucleotide sequence: TGTGCCAGCAGTCCATGGTACAGGGCGTCAGGTTCCCAAAGTGCCGGGGAGCTGTTTTTT. It yields the protein CASSPWYRASGSQSAGELFF. J is TRBJ2-2 and V is TRBV27, with D possibly being TRBD1 (6 bases). V was clipped by 5 bases and J by 6 bases, with 31 bases between them. The CDR3 totals 20 residues. Germline V gene lookup returns CDR1 MNHEY and CDR2 SMNVEV (reference sequence).

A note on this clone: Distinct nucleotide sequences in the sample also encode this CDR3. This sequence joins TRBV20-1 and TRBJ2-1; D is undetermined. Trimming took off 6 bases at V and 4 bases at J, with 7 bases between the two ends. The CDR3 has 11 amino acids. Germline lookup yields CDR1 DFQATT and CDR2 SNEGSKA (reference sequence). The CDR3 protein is CSAGSYNEQFF. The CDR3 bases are TGCAGTGCCGGTAGTTACAATGAGCAGTTCTTC.

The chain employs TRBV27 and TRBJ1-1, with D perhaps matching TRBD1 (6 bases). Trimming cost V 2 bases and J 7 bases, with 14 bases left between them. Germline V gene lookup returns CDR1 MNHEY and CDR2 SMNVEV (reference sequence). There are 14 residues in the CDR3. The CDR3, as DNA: TGTGCCAGCAGTTTAGAGGGGGGGCGGAATGAAGCTTTCTTT. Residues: CASSLEGGRNEAFF.

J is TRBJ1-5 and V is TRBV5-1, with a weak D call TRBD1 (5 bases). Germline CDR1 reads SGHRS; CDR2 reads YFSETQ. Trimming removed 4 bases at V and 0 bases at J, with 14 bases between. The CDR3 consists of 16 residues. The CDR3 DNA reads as TGCGCCAGCAGCCTTCGACAGATATCTAGCAATCAGCCCCAGCATTTT. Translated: CASSLRQISSNQPQHF.

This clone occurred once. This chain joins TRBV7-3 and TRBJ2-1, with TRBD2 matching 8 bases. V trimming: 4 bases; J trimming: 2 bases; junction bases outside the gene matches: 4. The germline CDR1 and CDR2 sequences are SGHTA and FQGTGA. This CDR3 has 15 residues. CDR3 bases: TGTGCCAGCAGCTCTTCAGCGGGGGCCTACAATGAGCAGTTCTTC. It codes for CASSSSAGAYNEQFF.

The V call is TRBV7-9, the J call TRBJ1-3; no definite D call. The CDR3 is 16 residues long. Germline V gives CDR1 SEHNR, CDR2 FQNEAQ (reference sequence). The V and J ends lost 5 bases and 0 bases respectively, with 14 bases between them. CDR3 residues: CASSRLGAASGNTIYF. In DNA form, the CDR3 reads TGTGCCAGCAGCCGCCTCGGTGCGGCCTCTGGAAACACCATATATTTT. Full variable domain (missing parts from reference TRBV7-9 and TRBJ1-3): DTGVSQNPRHKITKRGQNVTFRCDPISEHNRLYWYRQTLGQGPEFLTYFQNEAQLEKSRLLSDRFSAERPKGSFSTLEIQRTEQGDSAMYLCASSRLGAASGNTIYFGEGSWLTVV.

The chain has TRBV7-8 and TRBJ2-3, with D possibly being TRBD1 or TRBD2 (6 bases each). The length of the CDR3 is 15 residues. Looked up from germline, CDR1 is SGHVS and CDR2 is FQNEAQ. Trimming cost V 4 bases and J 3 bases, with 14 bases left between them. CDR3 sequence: CASSSQGGTTDTQYF. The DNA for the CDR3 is TGTGCCAGCAGCTCCCAAGGCGGGACAACAGATACGCAGTATTTT.

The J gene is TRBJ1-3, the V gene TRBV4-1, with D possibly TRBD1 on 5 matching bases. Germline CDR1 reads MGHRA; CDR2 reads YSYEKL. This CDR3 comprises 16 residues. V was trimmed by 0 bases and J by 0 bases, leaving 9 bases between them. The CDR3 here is CASSQEGPHSGNTIYF. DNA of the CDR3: TGCGCCAGCAGCCAAGAGGGACCGCACTCTGGAAACACCATATATTTT.

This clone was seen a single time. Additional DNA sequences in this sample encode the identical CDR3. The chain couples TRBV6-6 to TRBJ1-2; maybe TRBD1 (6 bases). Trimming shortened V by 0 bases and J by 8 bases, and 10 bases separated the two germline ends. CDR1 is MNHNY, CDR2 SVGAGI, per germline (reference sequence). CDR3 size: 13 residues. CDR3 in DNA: TGTGCCAGCAGTTACTCGGGGGGCGACGGCTACACCTTC. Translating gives CASSYSGGDGYTF.

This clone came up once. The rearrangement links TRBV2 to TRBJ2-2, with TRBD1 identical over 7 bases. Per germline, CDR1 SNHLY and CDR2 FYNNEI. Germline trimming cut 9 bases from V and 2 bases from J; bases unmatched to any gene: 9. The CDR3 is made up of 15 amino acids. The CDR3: CASLLDRDNTGELFF. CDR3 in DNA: TGTGCCAGTCTTCTCGACAGGGATAACACCGGGGAGCTGTTTTTT.

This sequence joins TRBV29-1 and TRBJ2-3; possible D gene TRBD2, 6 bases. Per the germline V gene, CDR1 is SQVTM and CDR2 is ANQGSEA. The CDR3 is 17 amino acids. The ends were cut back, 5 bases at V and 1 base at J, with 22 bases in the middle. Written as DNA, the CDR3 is TGCAGCGTTCCTGCGGGGCGGGTTGGGGTTGGCACAGATACGCAGTATTTT. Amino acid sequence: CSVPAGRVGVGTDTQYF.

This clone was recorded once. The CDR3, as DNA: TGTGCCAGCAGTGCCGAGGGCGTAGAAGGCTACACCTTC. Protein product: CASSAEGVEGYTF. The genes are TRBV2 and TRBJ1-2; unclear D gene. Looked up from germline, CDR1 is SNHLY and CDR2 is FYNNEI. Trimming cost V 4 bases and J 8 bases, with 14 bases left between them. There are 13 residues in the CDR3.

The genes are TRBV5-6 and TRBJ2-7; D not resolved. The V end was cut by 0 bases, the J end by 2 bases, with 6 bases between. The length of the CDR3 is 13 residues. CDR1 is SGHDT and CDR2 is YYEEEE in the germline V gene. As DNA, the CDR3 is TGTGCCAGCAGCTTGGTGGACGCCTACGAGCAGTACTTC. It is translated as CASSLVDAYEQYF.

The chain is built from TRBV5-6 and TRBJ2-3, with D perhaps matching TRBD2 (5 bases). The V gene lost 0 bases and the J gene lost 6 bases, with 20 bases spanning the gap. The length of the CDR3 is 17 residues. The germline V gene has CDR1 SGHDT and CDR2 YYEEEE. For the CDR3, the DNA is TGTGCCAGCAGCTTGGAGTTTAGCCAGCGGAGGCAGGATACGCAGTATTTT. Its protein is CASSLEFSQRRQDTQYF.